The 24 T cell receptor beta chains in this list originate from one sample, sequenced in a study of cytomegalovirus exposure and HLA in healthy donors. It was with 60 Vbeta and 13 Jbeta primers that the PCR ran. TCRdb's table, derived via immunoSEQ multiplex PCR, lists solely in-frame clones and lacks some. The sample records 180,000 or so clones, about 9% being singletons. Sample: PBMCs. The receptors shown here come from a woman aged 25 to 39 in good health and CMV-seropositive.

This clone was seen only a few times. The V and J genes are TRBV6-5 and TRBJ1-2; 7 nucleotides match TRBD1. Looked up from germline, CDR1 is MNHEY and CDR2 is SVGAGI. Losses at the gene ends were 5 bases for V and 6 bases for J; bases not matched to a gene: 6. The CDR3 contains 13 residues. The CDR3 sequence is CASSSRDSHGYTF. CDR3 DNA: TGTGCCAGCAGTAGCCGGGACAGCCATGGCTACACCTTC.

This clone was observed a few times. The chain couples TRBV18 to TRBJ2-2; TRBD2 matches at 10 bases. The germline V gene has CDR1 KGHSH and CDR2 LQKENI. CDR3 length: 17 residues. J lost 5 bases, V lost 2 bases, and 8 bases had no gene match. The CDR3 DNA reads TGTGCCAGCTCACCAAAGGCTAGCGGGAGAGGAACCGGGGAGCTGTTTTTT. Its protein product is CASSPKASGRGTGELFF.

This clone showed up just a few times. Written as DNA, the CDR3 is TGTGCCAGCAGCCGCACCGGGACAGACTACGAGCAGTACTTC. Translation: CASSRTGTDYEQYF. The gene calls are TRBV11-2 and TRBJ2-7; 7 nucleotides align to TRBD1. This CDR3 comprises 14 residues. Trimming cost V 5 bases and J 3 bases; bases outside gene matches: 7. Germline CDR1 SGHAT, CDR2 FQNNGV. The full variable domain, completed using reference TRBV11-2 and TRBJ2-7, is EAGVAQSPRYKIIEKRQSVAFWCNPISGHATLYWYQQILGQGPKLLIQFQNNGVVDDSQLPKDRFSAERLKGVDSTLKIQPAKLEDSAVYLCASSRTGTDYEQYFGPGTRLTVT.

This clone has more than one count but fewer than ten. V is TRBV5-1 and J is TRBJ1-1, with D possibly TRBD1 on 5 matching bases. V was trimmed by 1 base and J by 8 bases, leaving 18 bases between them. Looked up from germline, CDR1 is SGHRS and CDR2 is YFSETQ. The CDR3 loop spans 15 amino acids. The CDR3, as DNA: TGCGCCAGCAGCTTGTCAGGGAGCTCGGGGGGGGAAGCTTTCTTT. Amino acid sequence: CASSLSGSSGGEAFF.

V and J are TRBV4-2 and TRBJ2-7, with 11 nucleotides matching TRBD2. V was pared by 4 bases and J by 4 bases, with 9 bases of the junction left unmatched. The length of the CDR3 is 16 residues. CDR1 and CDR2 (germline): LGHNA, YNFKEQ. The CDR3 loop is CASSPFGTSGPYEQYF. The CDR3 nucleotides read TGTGCCAGCAGCCCCTTTGGGACTAGCGGACCTTACGAGCAGTACTTC.

This clone was seen only a few times. The DNA of the CDR3 is TGTGCCAGCAGCGTCACACCGGGACTAGCGGACCCTCAGAGCTCCTACGAGCAGTACTTC. It is translated as CASSVTPGLADPQSSYEQYF. This chain connects TRBV7-8 to TRBJ2-7, with 11 bases that match TRBD2. CDR3 length: 20 residues. Germline loops: CDR1 SGHVS, CDR2 FQNEAQ. Trimming removed 5 bases from V and 0 bases from J; junction bases left unmatched: 18. The full variable domain, rest sourced from reference TRBV7-8 and TRBJ2-7, is GAGVSQSPRYKVAKRGQDVALRCDPISGHVSLFWYQQALGQGPEFLTYFQNEAQLDKSGLPSDRFFAERPEGSVSTLKIQRTQQEDSAVYLCASSVTPGLADPQSSYEQYFGPGTRLTVT.

This clone was picked up a small number of times. The chain employs TRBV6-6 and TRBJ2-5; 7 nucleotides agree with TRBD2. The end of the DNA aligns better with TRBJ2-7, so the J call may be wrong. Germline CDR1 and CDR2: MNHNY and SVGAGI (reference sequence). This CDR3 is 13 amino acids long. The DNA of the CDR3 is TGTGCCATAGCCCGGGGGGTTTATGACGAGCAGTACTTC. This sequence encodes CAIARGVYDEQYF.

This chain connects TRBV5-1 to TRBJ2-1; D is unclear. V was clipped by 0 bases and J by 0 bases, with 13 bases between them. Per germline, CDR1 SGHRS and CDR2 YFSETQ. CDR3 length: 17 residues. The CDR3 reads CASSLALSEPSYNEQFF. In DNA, the CDR3 is TGCGCCAGCAGCTTGGCCTTGTCGGAGCCCTCCTACAATGAGCAGTTCTTC.

The rearrangement joins TRBV30 to TRBJ2-7; D is uncertain. The length of the CDR3 is 13 residues. With 2 bases removed from V and 5 bases from J, the gap between germline ends came to 13 bases. Looked up from germline, CDR1 is GTSNPN and CDR2 is SVGIG (reference sequence). The CDR3 nucleotides read TGTGCCTGGAGTCCGACTGCGAGGCACGAGCAGTACTTC. Its protein product is CAWSPTARHEQYF.

This clone came up a few times. The V call is TRBV5-6, the J call TRBJ1-1, with D perhaps matching TRBD1 (6 bases). This CDR3 is built from 13 residues. The V end lost 3 bases, the J end lost 7 bases, and 13 bases lay between the germline ends. From germline, CDR1 is SGHDT and CDR2 YYEEEE. CDR3 region: CASSWGQTLEAFF. The CDR3 bases are TGTGCCAGCAGCTGGGGGCAGACCCTTGAAGCTTTCTTT.

This rearrangement joins TRBV27 to TRBJ2-2; TRBD1 matches at 7 bases. The CDR3 has 16 residues. Per germline, CDR1 MNHEY and CDR2 SMNVEV (reference sequence). V trimming: 10 bases; J trimming: 0 bases; junction bases outside the gene matches: 11. CDR3 bases: TGTGCCAACCCGAGGGGACAGTCAACGAACACCGGGGAGCTGTTTTTT. Translated, it gives CANPRGQSTNTGELFF.

The chain has TRBV5-1 and TRBJ2-3, with TRBD1 identical over 9 bases. Trimming took 2 bases from V and 2 from J; bases not matched to a gene: 3. CDR1 and CDR2 from the germline V gene are SGHRS and YFSETQ. This CDR3 is 15 amino acids long. The CDR3 reads CASSLRDRATDTQYF. The CDR3 coding sequence is TGCGCCAGCAGCTTACGGGACAGGGCCACAGATACGCAGTATTTT.

This chain links TRBV5-4 with TRBJ2-3, with 11 bases fitting TRBD2. Germline CDR1 and CDR2: SGHNT and YYREEE (reference sequence). V was clipped by 4 bases and J by 5 bases; unmatched bases: 9. The CDR3 length is 16 residues. CDR3 DNA: TGTGCCAGCAGCCCCACTAGCGGGAGAAAGGGAGATACGCAGTATTTT. Its protein product is CASSPTSGRKGDTQYF.

This clone was seen a few times. CDR3 residues: CASRTGGLSTRGYTF. The CDR3 DNA reads TGTGCCAGCAGGACAGGGGGCCTTTCTACCCGCGGCTACACCTTC. The gene calls are TRBV11-2 and TRBJ1-2; 10 bases match TRBD1. V lost 6 bases to trimming and J lost 8 bases; unmatched junction nucleotides: 12. The germline V gene has CDR1 SGHAT and CDR2 FQNNGV. The CDR3 totals 15 residues.

This sequence joins TRBV2 and TRBJ1-2; unclear D gene. The V end was cut by 2 bases, the J end by 8 bases, with 15 bases between. Per germline, CDR1 SNHLY and CDR2 FYNNEI. CDR3 size: 14 residues. This chain's CDR3 is CASSEYVGPEGYTF. The CDR3 coding sequence is TGTGCCAGCAGTGAATATGTGGGCCCCGAAGGCTACACCTTC.

The chain is built from TRBV5-6 and TRBJ2-5; tentative D call: TRBD2 (5 bases). The last part of the DNA fits TRBJ2-7 better; the J call may be wrong. The CDR3 totals 16 residues. Germline CDR1 SGHDT, CDR2 YYEEEE. CDR3 residues: CASSFPSAGVSYEQYF. The CDR3 region has the DNA TGTGCCAGCAGCTTCCCCTCGGCGGGTGTCTCCTACGAGCAGTACTTC.

The CDR3: CASSFRTSINEQFF. The CDR3 region has the DNA TGTGCCAGCAGCTTTCGGACTAGCATTAATGAGCAGTTCTTC. The chain carries TRBV4-2 and TRBJ2-1; 8 bases map to TRBD2. The CDR3 sequence is 14 residues long. The junction had 7 bases not matched to a gene; V was cut back by 5 bases and J by 7 bases. Germline CDR1 reads LGHNA; CDR2 reads YNFKEQ.

The genes are TRBV7-8 and TRBJ2-7; 7 bases line up with TRBD1. The junction had 17 bases not matched to a gene; V was cut back by 2 bases and J by 4 bases. CDR1 and CDR2 (germline): SGHVS, FQNEAQ. The CDR3 contains 18 residues. The CDR3 sequence is CASSLKDESGTEVYEQYF. DNA for the CDR3: TGTGCCAGCAGCTTAAAGGACGAATCCGGGACAGAAGTTTACGAGCAGTACTTC.

In its sample, this clone was seen a few times. The gene calls are TRBV27 and TRBJ2-7; 8 positions agree with TRBD1. CDR3 length: 14 residues. Trimming removed 3 bases from V and 6 bases from J; junction bases left unmatched: 7. CDR1 MNHEY and CDR2 SMNVEV come from the germline V gene (reference sequence). The CDR3 DNA reads TGTGCCAGCAGTTTCAACAGGGGGAATGGCGAGCAGTACTTC. It is translated as CASSFNRGNGEQYF.

This clone was counted between two and nine times. The V and J genes are TRBV4-1 and TRBJ1-2, with D possibly matching TRBD1 (5 bases). This CDR3 spans 15 amino acids. V was trimmed by 0 bases and J by 5 bases, leaving 13 bases between them. Germline lookup yields CDR1 MGHRA and CDR2 YSYEKL. Here the CDR3 reads CASSQDPGGEYGYTF. The CDR3 DNA reads TGCGCCAGCAGCCAAGACCCCGGGGGAGAGTATGGCTACACCTTC.

There are a few counts of this clone. This rearrangement joins TRBV9 to TRBJ2-1; the D gene is possibly TRBD1 (6 bases). Germline CDR1 SGDLS, CDR2 YYNGEE. Trimming removed 4 bases from V and 9 bases from J, with 17 bases in between. The CDR3 has 14 amino acids. The CDR3 is CASSPGHALGEQFF. The CDR3 DNA follows: TGTGCCAGCAGCCCGGGACACGCGCTGGGTGAGCAGTTCTTC.

The V and J genes are TRBV7-8 and TRBJ1-3; 10 bases line up with TRBD1. The CDR3 loop spans 18 amino acids. Looked up from germline, CDR1 is SGHVS and CDR2 is FQNEAQ. V was pared by 1 base and J by 0 bases, with 6 bases of the junction left unmatched. The CDR3 DNA follows: TGTGCCAGCAGCTTAGTAGAGGGACAGGGGACCTCTGGAAACACCATATATTTT. As protein: CASSLVEGQGTSGNTIYF.

This clone occurred a few times. The chain combines TRBV13 with TRBJ2-3; no clear D. The V and J ends lost 5 bases and 6 bases respectively, with 15 bases between them. The CDR3 has 14 amino acids. Germline CDR1 PRHDT, CDR2 FYEKMQ (reference sequence). CDR3 residues: CASSPRPNGDTQYF. The CDR3 DNA reads TGTGCCAGCAGCCCCAGACCCAACGGGGATACGCAGTATTTT. Full variable domain (missing parts from reference TRBV13 and TRBJ2-3): AAGVIQSPRHLIKEKRETATLKCYPIPRHDTVYWYQQGPGQDPQFLISFYEKMQSDKGSIPDRFSAQQFSDYHSELNMSSLELGDSALYFCASSPRPNGDTQYFGPGTRLTVL.

This clone was observed a handful of times. The rearrangement joins TRBV10-1 to TRBJ2-1; the D gene is possibly TRBD2 (5 bases). CDR3 size: 11 residues. The V end lost 6 bases, the J end lost 9 bases, and 9 bases lay between the germline ends. The V gene's germline CDR1 is WNHNN and CDR2 SYGVQD (reference sequence). The CDR3: CASSPGVEQFF. CDR3 sequence (DNA): TGCGCCAGCAGCCCCGGGGTTGAGCAGTTCTTC.